The 29 T cell receptor beta chains listed next were all sequenced from one sample in a study of blood T cell repertoires in COVID-19. Data came from immunoSEQ multiplex PCR; TCRdb stores just in-frame clones and leaves some out. The table has about 67,000 clones, over 80% seen once. Sequenced input: peripheral blood. These receptors were taken from a man aged 50 to 59 with active COVID-19.

About this clone itself: This sample includes further DNA sequences coding for the same CDR3. V and J are TRBV18 and TRBJ2-3; 7 nucleotides line up with TRBD1. V was clipped by 3 bases and J by 0 bases; unmatched bases: 0. The CDR3 sequence is 14 residues long. Per the germline V gene, CDR1 is KGHSH and CDR2 is LQKENI. The CDR3 loop is CASSPTGSTDTQYF. In DNA, the CDR3 is TGTGCCAGCTCACCGACAGGGAGCACAGATACGCAGTATTTT. The full variable domain, completed using reference TRBV18 and TRBJ2-3, is NAGVMQNPRHLVRRRGQEARLRCSPMKGHSHVYWYRQLPEEGLKFMVYLQKENIIDESGMPKERFSAEFPKEGPSILRIQQVVRGDSAAYFCASSPTGSTDTQYFGPGTRLTVL.

CDR3 in DNA: TGTGCCAGCAGCCTGGGAGGGGATGAGCAGTTCTTC. This gives the protein CASSLGGDEQFF. The rearrangement uses TRBV7-9 and TRBJ2-1; 7 nucleotides agree with TRBD2. The CDR3 has 12 residues. Losses at the gene ends were 5 bases for V and 8 bases for J; bases not matched to a gene: 3. Germline V CDR1 and CDR2: SEHNR, FQNEAQ (reference sequence).

The genes are TRBV15 and TRBJ1-4; D is uncertain. Germline CDR1 is LNHNV and CDR2 is YYDKDF (reference sequence). This CDR3 region has 13 residues. The ends were cut back, 1 base at V and 4 bases at J, with 4 bases in the middle. In nucleotides, the CDR3 is TGTGCCACCAGCAGAGTAATTAATGAAAAACTGTTTTTT. It specifies CATSRVINEKLFF.

This clone was recorded only once. This chain uses TRBV5-1 with TRBJ2-1; TRBD1 agrees at 11 bases. The V segment lost 0 bases and the J segment 1 base; nucleotides outside the gene matches: 3. The germline V gene has CDR1 SGHRS and CDR2 YFSETQ. The CDR3 has 17 amino acids. The CDR3 DNA reads TGCGCCAGCAGCTTGGTCGGGACAGGGGGGTCCTACAATGAGCAGTTCTTC. It is translated as CASSLVGTGGSYNEQFF.

The chain combines TRBV18 with TRBJ2-3; D gene uncertain. CDR3 length: 12 residues. Germline CDR1 and CDR2: KGHSH and LQKENI. Trimming took 1 base from V and 4 from J, leaving 3 bases between them. CDR3 in amino acids: CASSPRADTQYF. Written as DNA, the CDR3 is TGTGCCAGCTCACCACGAGCAGATACGCAGTATTTT.

J is TRBJ1-1 and V is TRBV7-8; no clear D. This CDR3 has 14 residues. Trimming cost V 5 bases and J 3 bases, with 13 bases left between them. Germline CDR1 and CDR2: SGHVS and FQNEAQ. CDR3 protein: CASSPQLSHTEAFF. Written as DNA, the CDR3 is TGTGCCAGCAGCCCACAATTGTCCCACACTGAAGCTTTCTTT.

The J gene is TRBJ1-4, the V gene TRBV15; D not resolved. Germline loops: CDR1 LNHNV, CDR2 YYDKDF (reference sequence). This CDR3 is built from 16 residues. V lost 1 base, J lost 7 bases, and 16 bases lay in between. CDR3 in DNA: TGTGCCACCAGCAGAGGTTTTGCATTCAGCGGTGAAAAACTGTTTTTT. Its translation is CATSRGFAFSGEKLFF.

This chain connects TRBV9 to TRBJ2-3, with 8 bases lining up with TRBD2. Germline CDR1 reads SGDLS; CDR2 reads YYNGEE. V lost 0 bases and J lost 4; bases outside the gene matches: 1. The CDR3 extends over 14 amino acids. The CDR3 region has the DNA TGTGCCAGCAGCGTAGACGGGAGGGCAGATACGCAGTATTTT. Translated, it gives CASSVDGRADTQYF. The variable domain in full, completed from reference TRBV9 and TRBJ2-3, reads DSGVTQTPKHLITATGQRVTLRCSPRSGDLSVYWYQQSLDQGLQFLIQYYNGEERAKGNILERFSAQQFPDLHSELNLSSLELGDSALYFCASSVDGRADTQYFGPGTRLTVL.

This rearrangement joins TRBV5-8 to TRBJ2-6; D ambiguous. CDR3 size: 14 residues. Trimming took 6 bases from V and 1 from J, leaving 8 bases between them. The germline V gene has CDR1 SGHTS and CDR2 YDEGEE. CDR3 sequence: CASNRFSGANVLTF. The CDR3 bases are TGTGCCAGCAATCGGTTTTCTGGGGCCAACGTCCTGACTTTC.

The chain carries TRBV18 and TRBJ2-7; 8 positions agree with TRBD1. The CDR3 is made up of 15 amino acids. The V gene end was trimmed by 4 bases and the J gene end by 4 bases; junction bases not matched to a gene: 9. The germline gives CDR1 KGHSH, CDR2 LQKENI. DNA for the CDR3: TGTGCCAGCTCACGAGGACAGGGTTGGGTTTACGAGCAGTACTTC. This gives the protein CASSRGQGWVYEQYF.

V gene TRBV4-2 combines with J gene TRBJ2-1, with D perhaps matching TRBD2 (5 bases). The CDR3 is made up of 15 amino acids. V was pared by 4 bases and J by 0 bases, with 10 bases between. The germline V gene has CDR1 LGHNA and CDR2 YNFKEQ. The DNA for the CDR3 is TGTGCCAGCAGCCGAGAGCGGAGCTCCTACAATGAGCAGTTCTTC. Protein product: CASSRERSSYNEQFF.

The V and J genes are TRBV7-8 and TRBJ2-7, with D maybe TRBD2 (5 bases). The germline V and J ends were trimmed by 2 bases and 2 bases, with 10 bases remaining between them. The CDR3 has 14 residues. CDR1 and CDR2 from the germline V gene are SGHVS and FQNEAQ. For the CDR3, the DNA is TGTGCCAGCAGCTTAAGCGGCCGAACCTACGAGCAGTACTTC. It yields the protein CASSLSGRTYEQYF.

The V gene is TRBV9, the J gene TRBJ2-5; TRBD1 aligns across 7 bases. The CDR3 consists of 14 residues. Per germline, CDR1 SGDLS and CDR2 YYNGEE. V dropped 1 base and J dropped 3; count of bases not matched to a gene: 3. In nucleotides, the CDR3 is TGTGCCAGCAGCGTAACCGGGACAGAAGAGACCCAGTACTTC. Translation gives CASSVTGTEETQYF.

This clone was seen a single time. J is TRBJ2-7 and V is TRBV5-1, with D maybe TRBD1 (6 bases). V gave up 2 bases and J gave up 0 bases, with 21 bases separating them. The CDR3 is 18 residues long. Germline-derived CDR1 and CDR2 are SGHRS and YFSETQ. The CDR3 DNA sequence: TGCGCCAGCAGCTTAACAAGAAGACAGGCACGCTTCTCCTACGAGCAGTACTTC. Protein sequence: CASSLTRRQARFSYEQYF. Using reference TRBV5-1 and TRBJ2-7 for the parts outside the CDR3, the full variable domain is KAGVTQTPRYLIKTRGQQVTLSCSPISGHRSVSWYQQTPGQGLQFLFEYFSETQRNKGNFPGRFSGRQFSNSRSEMNVSTLELGDSALYLCASSLTRRQARFSYEQYFGPGTRLTVT.

The chain is built from TRBV29-1 and TRBJ2-7, with D possibly matching TRBD1 (6 bases). Germline CDR1 SQVTM, CDR2 ANQGSEA. This CDR3 spans 15 amino acids. V was clipped by 4 bases and J by 2 bases, with 18 bases between them. CDR3 sequence: CSVAPTGINTYEQYF. CDR3 sequence (DNA): TGCAGCGTTGCCCCGACAGGAATTAATACCTACGAGCAGTACTTC.

The chain employs TRBV15 and TRBJ2-7, with TRBD2 identical over 9 bases. This CDR3 is built from 15 residues. The germline V gene encodes CDR1 LNHNV and CDR2 YYDKDF (reference sequence). V shed 4 bases, J shed 9 bases, and the junction held 13 bases outside the gene matches. Written as DNA, the CDR3 is TGTGCCACCAGCACGTCTAGCGGGACCCCAGCTGCGCAGTACTTC. Translated, it gives CATSTSSGTPAAQYF.

The V and J genes are TRBV7-6 and TRBJ2-1; possibly TRBD2 for D (6 bases). Germline CDR1 SGHVS, CDR2 FNYEAQ. The CDR3 length is 14 residues. V lost 5 bases, J lost 6 bases, and 14 bases lay in between. The CDR3 DNA follows: TGTGCCAGCAGCCAGATAGTGGGGGGCAATGAGCAGTTCTTC. Its translation is CASSQIVGGNEQFF.

The chain combines TRBV6-6 with TRBJ2-1; D may be TRBD2 (5 bases). Germline V CDR1 and CDR2: MNHNY, SVGAGI (reference sequence). The ends were cut back, 6 bases at V and 0 bases at J, with 15 bases in the middle. The CDR3 runs 16 residues. The CDR3 nucleotides read TGTGCCAGCAGGGACCTTAGCGCGAGCTCCTACAATGAGCAGTTCTTC. Its translation is CASRDLSASSYNEQFF.

The chain joins TRBV19 to TRBJ2-7; 8 bases map to TRBD1. CDR3 size: 15 residues. CDR1 is LNHDA, CDR2 SQIVND, per germline (reference sequence). Unmatched junction bases numbered 9, after V lost 1 base and J lost 7 bases. The CDR3 spells CASSIGGQGAREQYF. CDR3 sequence (DNA): TGTGCCAGTAGTATAGGTGGACAGGGAGCCAGGGAGCAGTACTTC. The complete variable domain, with remaining parts taken from reference TRBV19 and TRBJ2-7, reads DGGITQSPKYLFRKEGQNVTLSCEQNLNHDAMYWYRQDPGQGLRLIYYSQIVNDFQKGDIAEGYSVSREKKESFPLTVTSAQKNPTAFYLCASSIGGQGAREQYFGPGTRLTVT.

This rearrangement joins TRBV19 to TRBJ2-5, with D uncertain. This CDR3 has 13 residues. V was cut by 5 bases and J by 3 bases, with 10 bases left in between. CDR1 is LNHDA and CDR2 is SQIVND in the germline V gene (reference sequence). CDR3 nucleotide sequence: TGTGCCAGTAGTCAGACTGAAAAAGAGACCCAGTACTTC. This sequence encodes CASSQTEKETQYF.

This sequence joins TRBV7-9 and TRBJ2-7; 12 bases map to TRBD2. The CDR3 spans 16 residues. V was pared by 7 bases and J by 3 bases, with 10 bases of the junction left unmatched. In germline, CDR1 is SEHNR, CDR2 FQNEAQ (reference sequence). In DNA form, the CDR3 reads TGTGCCAGCACCCGGACTAGCGGGACCCAATACTACGAGCAGTACTTC. This translates into CASTRTSGTQYYEQYF.

The gene calls are TRBV7-2 and TRBJ2-3; D is unresolved. V was pared by 0 bases and J by 0 bases, with 7 bases between. The CDR3 runs 15 residues. CDR1 SGHTA and CDR2 FQGNSA come from the germline V gene. The CDR3 loop is CASSLALTSTDTQYF. Written as DNA, the CDR3 is TGTGCCAGCAGCTTAGCCTTGACTAGCACAGATACGCAGTATTTT.

The CDR3 sequence is CASSSVRPGQDYGYTF. The CDR3 bases are TGTGCCAGCAGCTCCGTCCGGCCCGGACAGGACTATGGCTACACCTTC. V usage is TRBV28 and J usage is TRBJ1-2, with 7 bases fitting TRBD1. The CDR3 totals 16 residues. Germline loops: CDR1 MDHEN, CDR2 SYDVKM. V dropped 6 bases and J dropped 3; count of bases not matched to a gene: 13.

The chain links TRBV2 to TRBJ2-7; the D gene is possibly TRBD1 (6 bases). CDR3 length: 14 amino acids. V lost 3 bases and J lost 3, with 12 bases in between. Germline loops: CDR1 SNHLY, CDR2 FYNNEI. Written as DNA, the CDR3 is TGTGCCAGCAGTGATATCGGACAGAACTACGAGCAGTACTTC. Encoded protein: CASSDIGQNYEQYF. Complete variable domain (other parts from reference TRBV2 and TRBJ2-7): EPEVTQTPSHQVTQMGQEVILRCVPISNHLYFYWYRQILGQKVEFLVSFYNNEISEKSEIFDDQFSVERPDGSNFTLKIRSTKLEDSAMYFCASSDIGQNYEQYFGPGTRLTVT.

This chain connects TRBV7-2 to TRBJ1-4; D possibly corresponds to TRBD1 (6 bases). The CDR3 totals 15 residues. Looked up from germline, CDR1 is SGHTA and CDR2 is FQGNSA. V was trimmed by 5 bases and J by 4 bases, leaving 14 bases between them. CDR3 region: CASSPGHYSNEKLFF. The DNA of the CDR3 is TGTGCCAGCAGCCCGGGACACTACAGTAATGAAAAACTGTTTTTT. The variable domain in full, completed from reference TRBV7-2 and TRBJ1-4, reads GAGVSQSPSNKVTEKGKDVELRCDPISGHTALYWYRQSLGQGLEFLIYFQGNSAPDKSGLPSDRFSAERTGGSVSTLTIQRTQQEDSAVYLCASSPGHYSNEKLFFGSGTQLSVL.

This clone was observed a few times. The chain links TRBV10-3 to TRBJ2-3, with 10 bases that match TRBD1. This CDR3 region has 15 residues. Germline-derived CDR1 and CDR2 are ENHRY and SYGVKD. Germline trimming cut 6 bases from V and 1 base from J; bases unmatched to any gene: 4. CDR3 sequence reads: CAISPTGGGTDTQYF. The CDR3 nucleotides are TGTGCCATCAGCCCGACAGGGGGCGGCACAGATACGCAGTATTTT.

The chain uses TRBV5-4 and TRBJ2-7, with D maybe TRBD2 (6 bases). CDR1 is SGHNT, CDR2 YYREEE, per germline (reference sequence). The CDR3 totals 15 residues. V was trimmed by 4 bases and J by 5 bases, leaving 19 bases between them. Here the CDR3 reads CASSTRTTNRDEQYF. In DNA form, the CDR3 reads TGTGCCAGCAGCACTCGGACTACTAATAGGGACGAGCAGTACTTC.

The chain carries TRBV28 and TRBJ2-7, with D unclear. Germline V gene sequence: CDR1 MDHEN, CDR2 SYDVKM. Between the trimmed V and J ends, which lost 3 bases and 2 bases, there was a span of 11 bases. The length of the CDR3 is 14 residues. The CDR3 here is CASSFRGRAYEQYF. The DNA for the CDR3 is TGTGCCAGCAGTTTTCGTGGGCGCGCCTACGAGCAGTACTTC.

The rearrangement uses TRBV14 and TRBJ2-2; the match to TRBD1 covers 11 bases. CDR1 is SGHDN and CDR2 is FVKESK in the germline V gene. CDR3 length: 16 amino acids. With 4 bases clipped from V and 4 bases from J, the junction kept 5 bases outside the gene matches. CDR3 loop: CASSLPGQGGTGELFF. CDR3 nucleotide sequence: TGTGCCAGCAGCCTTCCGGGACAGGGGGGCACCGGGGAGCTGTTTTTT.